Listed here are 21 T cell receptor beta chains from one sample, sequenced in a study of cytomegalovirus exposure and HLA in healthy donors. The PCR employed 60 Vbeta primers together with 13 Jbeta primers. Sequencing used immunoSEQ multiplex PCR; TCRdb keeps in-frame clones, though not all of them. The table has tens of thousands of clones, approximately 70% seen once. The sequenced material came from PBMCs. The receptors come from a woman between 45 and 60 years old in good health and CMV-seropositive.

On this clone: The junction and the germline gene differ at one end; a read error may be behind it. The chain is built from TRBV15 and TRBJ1-6; TRBD1 agrees at 8 bases. The CDR3 is 15 amino acids. Germline V gives CDR1 LNHNV, CDR2 YYDKDF (reference sequence). CDR3 sequence (DNA): TGTGCCACCAGAAGAGGACAGGGTGATAATTCACCCCTCCACTTT. Its protein product is CATRRGQGDNSPLHF.

The chain links TRBV6-5 to TRBJ1-4; possible D gene TRBD1, 5 bases. The V gene lost 2 bases and the J gene lost 4 bases, with 11 bases spanning the gap. CDR1 is MNHEY, CDR2 SVGAGI, per germline. There are 15 residues in the CDR3. CDR3 sequence reads: CASSYTLGLNEKLFF. CDR3 coding DNA: TGTGCCAGCAGTTACACCTTGGGGCTTAATGAAAAACTGTTTTTT.

The chain has TRBV7-9 and TRBJ1-1, with 9 positions matching TRBD1. Per germline, CDR1 SEHNR and CDR2 FQNEAQ (reference sequence). The V and J ends lost 4 bases and 5 bases, in that order; junction bases with no gene match: 5. The CDR3 runs 14 residues. The CDR3: CASSYQTGGTEAFF. CDR3 sequence (DNA): TGTGCCAGCAGCTACCAGACAGGGGGAACTGAAGCTTTCTTT.

The rearrangement joins TRBV7-7 to TRBJ2-2; 8 positions match TRBD1. CDR3 size: 17 residues. Looked up from germline, CDR1 is SSHAT and CDR2 is FNYEAQ (reference sequence). Losses at the gene ends were 1 base for V and 0 bases for J; bases not matched to a gene: 4. CDR3 amino acids: CASSLDSGGANTGELFF. The DNA for the CDR3 is TGTGCCAGCAGCTTAGATTCAGGGGGCGCGAACACCGGGGAGCTGTTTTTT.

This chain links TRBV9 with TRBJ2-3, with D tentatively TRBD2 (5 bases). Trimming stripped 5 bases from V and 5 bases from J, with 18 bases between. Per germline, CDR1 SGDLS and CDR2 YYNGEE. There are 15 residues in the CDR3. The CDR3 region has the DNA TGTGCCAGCAGTGTGCCAAGCGGAACACTAGATACGCAGTATTTT. Protein: CASSVPSGTLDTQYF.

This chain connects TRBV28 to TRBJ1-2; D may be TRBD1 (5 bases). CDR1 is MDHEN and CDR2 is SYDVKM in the germline V gene. V lost 3 bases, J lost 5 bases, and 13 bases lay in between. The CDR3 covers 14 residues. DNA for the CDR3: TGTGCCAGCAGTTTCGCCCAGGGAGGGTATGGCTACACCTTC. As protein: CASSFAQGGYGYTF.

The J gene is TRBJ1-5, the V gene TRBV10-3, with D perhaps matching TRBD1 (5 bases). The CDR3 is 14 residues long. V was pared by 3 bases and J by 1 base, with 7 bases between. Per germline, CDR1 ENHRY and CDR2 SYGVKD. The CDR3 loop is CAISDRASNQPQHF. The CDR3 region has the DNA TGTGCCATCAGTGACAGGGCAAGCAATCAGCCCCAGCATTTT.

The gene calls are TRBV29-1 and TRBJ2-3, with 9 nucleotides matching TRBD1. J gave up 0 bases and V 3 bases, and 13 bases lay outside the gene matches. The CDR3 covers 18 residues. Germline V gene lookup returns CDR1 SQVTM and CDR2 ANQGSEA. The CDR3, as DNA: TGCAGCGTTGATGTTTTGGACAGGGGCGTCGGTAGCACAGATACGCAGTATTTT. Translated, it gives CSVDVLDRGVGSTDTQYF.

This clone came up a few times. V is TRBV5-1 and J is TRBJ1-1, with 8 nucleotides matching TRBD1. This CDR3 contains 15 residues. Germline CDR1 is SGHRS and CDR2 is YFSETQ. Unmatched junction bases numbered 8, after V lost 4 bases and J lost 3 bases. The CDR3 reads CASSRSDRGDTEAFF. The CDR3 nucleotides read TGCGCCAGCAGCCGATCCGACAGGGGTGACACTGAAGCTTTCTTT.

The chain combines TRBV10-3 with TRBJ1-2, with unresolved D. This CDR3 is 16 amino acids long. V was shortened by 0 bases and J by 2 bases, with 13 bases between the two germline ends. Germline V lookup: CDR1 ENHRY, CDR2 SYGVKD. The chain's CDR3 is CAISESPAGINYGYTF. DNA of the CDR3: TGTGCCATCAGTGAGTCGCCGGCAGGCATCAACTATGGCTACACCTTC.

This chain uses TRBV7-3 with TRBJ2-1, with 9 bases fitting TRBD2. Germline CDR1 and CDR2: SGHTA and FQGTGA. This CDR3 has 15 amino acids. J lost 0 bases, V lost 3 bases, and 0 bases had no gene match. The CDR3 bases are TGTGCCAGCAGCTTTAGCGGGAGCTCCTACAATGAGCAGTTCTTC. As protein: CASSFSGSSYNEQFF.

V usage is TRBV18 and J usage is TRBJ1-1, with 8 bases identical to TRBD1. V gave up 6 bases and J gave up 4 bases; unmatched junction bases: 7. CDR1 is KGHSH and CDR2 is LQKENI in the germline V gene. The CDR3 covers 14 residues. CDR3 residues: CASSDRVDSTEAFF. The CDR3 nucleotides are TGTGCCAGCTCGGACAGGGTCGATTCCACTGAAGCTTTCTTT.

The gene calls are TRBV7-3 and TRBJ2-7; 11 bases align to TRBD2. The germline CDR1 and CDR2 sequences are SGHTA and FQGTGA. The CDR3 runs 15 residues. V shed 3 bases and J 2 bases; nucleotides not matched to a gene: 3. The CDR3 DNA reads TGTGCCAGCAGCTTCCTAGCGGGAGGACCCTACGAGCAGTACTTC. This sequence encodes CASSFLAGGPYEQYF.

The chain couples TRBV21-1 to TRBJ1-4; the table's D call of TRBD1 was not tested on the DNA. TRBV21-1 is recorded as a pseudogene. CDR3 size: 14 residues. CDR3 amino acids: CASKDRYHPEKLFF. The CDR3 nucleotides are TGTGCCAGTAAGGACAGGTACCATCCGGAAAAACTGTTTTTT.

This chain links TRBV18 with TRBJ2-1; 7 positions match TRBD2. CDR3 length: 13 amino acids. Losses at the gene ends were 3 bases for V and 8 bases for J; bases not matched to a gene: 4. Germline CDR1 is KGHSH and CDR2 is LQKENI. The chain's CDR3 is CASSPGLADEQFF. For the CDR3, the DNA is TGTGCCAGCTCACCCGGGCTAGCGGATGAGCAGTTCTTC.

The chain combines TRBV4-3 with TRBJ2-1; tentatively, D is TRBD1 (6 bases). Trimming took off 4 bases at V and 6 bases at J, with 13 bases between the two ends. The CDR3 has 14 residues. The germline V gene encodes CDR1 LGHNA and CDR2 YSLEER. The CDR3 is CASSLQQGSNEQFF. The CDR3 DNA is TGCGCCAGCAGCCTCCAACAGGGTAGCAATGAGCAGTTCTTC.

This clone showed up just a few times. The rearrangement uses TRBV4-3 and TRBJ2-7, with 7 bases identical to TRBD1. The V gene end was trimmed by 0 bases and the J gene end by 4 bases; junction bases not matched to a gene: 12. The CDR3 has 17 residues. Per the germline V gene, CDR1 is LGHNA and CDR2 is YSLEER. CDR3 in amino acids: CASSQEVFTGVWYEQYF. The CDR3 bases are TGCGCCAGCAGCCAAGAAGTTTTCACAGGGGTTTGGTACGAGCAGTACTTC.

The gene calls are TRBV4-3 and TRBJ1-1; D remains ambiguous. Trimming took 4 bases from V and 5 from J, leaving 14 bases between them. The CDR3 runs to 14 residues. CDR1 LGHNA and CDR2 YSLEER come from the germline V gene. DNA for the CDR3: TGCGCCAGCAGCCGGGAGGGAGGGAATACTGAAGCTTTCTTT. It yields the protein CASSREGGNTEAFF.

This chain uses TRBV9 with TRBJ2-5; TRBD2 aligns across 12 bases. Germline CDR1 reads SGDLS; CDR2 reads YYNGEE. Unmatched junction bases numbered 8, after V lost 3 bases and J lost 5 bases. The CDR3 has 16 amino acids. The CDR3 reads CASSARLAGERETQYF. Written as DNA, the CDR3 is TGTGCCAGCAGCGCGAGACTAGCGGGAGAGCGGGAGACCCAGTACTTC.

The rearrangement uses TRBV19 and TRBJ2-7, with D uncertain. Trimming pared 3 bases from V and 3 bases from J, leaving 9 bases between. Germline-derived CDR1 and CDR2 are LNHDA and SQIVND (reference sequence). The CDR3 covers 13 residues. The DNA of the CDR3 is TGTGCCAGTAGTATGGGCAGTCTCTACGAGCAGTACTTC. It encodes CASSMGSLYEQYF.

The chain is built from TRBV28 and TRBJ1-4, with a possible D match to TRBD1 (5 bases). The germline CDR1 and CDR2 sequences are MDHEN and SYDVKM. V dropped 1 base and J dropped 10 bases, with 19 bases sitting between them. The CDR3 is 16 amino acids. The DNA of the CDR3 is TGTGCCAGCAGTTTATTCGACACGGGACTGGGTCGAAAACTGTTTTTT. Its translation is CASSLFDTGLGRKLFF.